One TCR beta chain is described in this entry. Its antigen is still unknown. The V end lost 4 bases, the J end lost 1 base, and 8 bases lay between the germline ends. The CDR3 is 13 amino acids. The germline CDR1 and CDR2 sequences are SQVTM and ANQGSEA. This entry comes from a study of T cell responses to AZD1222 COVID-19 vaccine. Sequenced by immunoSEQ multiplex PCR; TCRdb stores in-frame clones only, minus some. This sample has about 90,000 clones, with 75% to 90% found just once. Points from the study as a whole: Spike-specific TCR breadth and depth were elevated following two AZD1222 doses. Most donors were white British and more were female, and clonal diversity was possibly underestimated.

The chain combines TRBV29-1 with TRBJ1-5; perhaps TRBD1 as D (6 bases). The material was peripheral blood, obtained on day 0 of AZD1222 vaccination. The sequence was obtained from an adult in good health. CDR3 coding DNA: TGCAGCGTTGCAGGGGCCAGCAATCAGCCCCAGCATTTT. It specifies CSVAGASNQPQHF.